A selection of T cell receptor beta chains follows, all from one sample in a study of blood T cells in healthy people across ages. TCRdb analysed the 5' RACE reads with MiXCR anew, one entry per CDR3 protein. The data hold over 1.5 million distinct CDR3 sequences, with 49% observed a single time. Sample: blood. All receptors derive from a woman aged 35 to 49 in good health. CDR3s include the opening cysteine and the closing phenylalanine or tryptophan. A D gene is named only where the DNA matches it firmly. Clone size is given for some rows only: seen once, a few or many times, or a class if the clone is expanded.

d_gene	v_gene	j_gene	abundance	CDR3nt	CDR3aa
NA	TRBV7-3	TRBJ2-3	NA	TGTGCCAGCAGCCAAGGGAGGATTAGGACAGATACGCAGTATTTT	CASSQGRIRTDTQYF
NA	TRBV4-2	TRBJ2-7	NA	TGTGCCTGCAGCCAGAGAAGCTCCTACGAGCAGTACTTC	CACSQRSSYEQYF
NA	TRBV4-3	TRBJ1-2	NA	TGCGCCAGCAGCCAAGAGCTCGCAAGGAATAACTATGGCTACACCTTC	CASSQELARNNYGYTF
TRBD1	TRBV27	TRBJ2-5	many	TGTGCCAGCAGTACCGGGACAGGGGATGGAGAGACCCAGTACTTC	CASSTGTGDGETQYF
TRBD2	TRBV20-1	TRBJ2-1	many	TGCAGTGCTCCAGCGGGGGGATCCTACAATGAGCAGTTCTTC	CSAPAGGSYNEQFF
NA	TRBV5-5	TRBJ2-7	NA	TGTGCCAGCGCCTCGACAGGGAACGGGGGTAACGAGCAGTACTTC	CASASTGNGGNEQYF
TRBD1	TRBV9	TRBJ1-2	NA	TGTGCCAGCAGCGTAGACCCGCTACAGGGGCCGGGGGGCTACACCTTC	CASSVDPLQGPGGYTF
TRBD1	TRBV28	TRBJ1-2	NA	TGTGCCAGCAGTTCCGACAGGGGATGGGACTATGGCTACACCTTC	CASSSDRGWDYGYTF
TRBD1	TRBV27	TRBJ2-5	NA	TGTGCCAGCAGCCACACGAAGGGGGCTACGTACAGCCTGCAAGAGACCCAGTACTTC	CASSHTKGATYSLQETQYF
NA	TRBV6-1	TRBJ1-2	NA	TGTGCCAGCAGTGAGGGGATGCCTAGCTATGGCTACACCTTC	CASSEGMPSYGYTF
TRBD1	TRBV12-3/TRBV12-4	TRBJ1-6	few	TGTGCCAGCAGCGATCCGGGACAGGGGACCAATTCACCCCTCCACTTT	CASSDPGQGTNSPLHF
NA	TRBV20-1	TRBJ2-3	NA	TGCAGTACCAGCGGAGGGGGGGTAGATACGCAGTATTTT	CSTSGGGVDTQYF
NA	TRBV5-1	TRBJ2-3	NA	TGCGCCGCGCGCGAACTCCCTAGCACGGATACGCAGTATTTT	CAARELPSTDTQYF
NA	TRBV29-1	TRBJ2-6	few	TGCAGCGTTGCACATGGGAATTCTTGGGCCAACGTCCTGACTTTC	CSVAHGNSWANVLTF
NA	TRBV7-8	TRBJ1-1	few	TGTGCCAGCAGCGGAGTGCGGACAGCGAACACTGAAGCTTTCTTT	CASSGVRTANTEAFF
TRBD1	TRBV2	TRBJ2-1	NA	TGTGCCAGCAGTGTTGACAGGGAGTCCTACAATGAGCAGTTCTTC	CASSVDRESYNEQFF
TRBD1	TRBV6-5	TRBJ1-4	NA	TGTGCCAGCAGTTGGGGACAGGGTAAAGAAAAACTGTTTTTT	CASSWGQGKEKLFF
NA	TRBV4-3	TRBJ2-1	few	TGCGCCAGCAGCCAAGGGGTCGGGGGATCCTCCTACAATGAGCAGTTCTTC	CASSQGVGGSSYNEQFF
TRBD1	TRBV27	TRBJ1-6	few	TGTGCCAGCAGTTTGCCCAGGGGGAATTCACCCCTCCACTTT	CASSLPRGNSPLHF
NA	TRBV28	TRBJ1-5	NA	TGTGCCAGCAGTCACCACCCCTCTAATCAGCCCCAGCATTTT	CASSHHPSNQPQHF
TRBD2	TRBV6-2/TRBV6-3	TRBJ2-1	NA	TGTGCCAGCAGACCACTAGCGGGGGGTACGTTTAGGTATGAGCAGTTCTTC	CASRPLAGGTFRYEQFF
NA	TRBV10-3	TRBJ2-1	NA	TGTGCCATCAGTCGGACGCTCAATGAGCAGTTCTTC	CAISRTLNEQFF
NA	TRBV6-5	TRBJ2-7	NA	TGTGCCAGCAGTATCGCGGGACAGTACTACGAGCAGTACTTC	CASSIAGQYYEQYF
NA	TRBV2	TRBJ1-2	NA	TGTGCCAGCAGAGAGCTCCGCTATGGCTACACCTTC	CASRELRYGYTF
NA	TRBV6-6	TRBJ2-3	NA	TGTGCCAGCAGCCCCCGAGGCAGGGATACGCAGTATTTT	CASSPRGRDTQYF
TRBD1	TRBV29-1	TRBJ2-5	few	TGCAGCGTTGCGGGACAGGGAAGTTGGTGGGAGCAGTACTTC	CSVAGQGSWWEQYF
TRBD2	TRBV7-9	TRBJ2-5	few	TGTGCCAGCAGCTACCCCGGGACTAGCGGACAAGAGACCCAGTACTTC	CASSYPGTSGQETQYF
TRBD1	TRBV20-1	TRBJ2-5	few	TGCAGTACTCCGGGACAGGGGGAGACCCAGTACTTC	CSTPGQGETQYF
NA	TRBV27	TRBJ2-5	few	TGTGCCAGCAGTTTGACACGGCTGGCCTTTGAGACCCAGTACTTC	CASSLTRLAFETQYF
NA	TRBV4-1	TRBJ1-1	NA	TGCGCCAGCAGCCAAACGGTCGTTCTCCTGAACGCTGAAGCTTTCTTT	CASSQTVVLLNAEAFF
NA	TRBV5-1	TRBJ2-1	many	TGCGCCAGCAGCTTGGCCGCGCAGGAGCAGTTCTTC	CASSLAAQEQFF
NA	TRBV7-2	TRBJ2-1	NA	TGTGCCTGCAGCTTAGGCGGCGGGCTCGCCTACAATGAGCAGTTCTTC	CACSLGGGLAYNEQFF
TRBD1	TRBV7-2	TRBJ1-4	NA	TGTGCCAGCAGCCGAGGGACAGTTAATGAAAAACTGTTTTTT	CASSRGTVNEKLFF
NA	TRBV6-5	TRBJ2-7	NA	TGTACCAGCAGTTACCATACAGGGCTCGAGCAGTACTTC	CTSSYHTGLEQYF
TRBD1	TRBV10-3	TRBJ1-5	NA	TGTGCCACCCCGGGACAGCACAATCAGCCCCAGCATTTT	CATPGQHNQPQHF
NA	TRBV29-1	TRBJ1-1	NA	TGCAGCGTTCAGGGAGGGAACACTGACGCTTTCTTT	CSVQGGNTDAFF
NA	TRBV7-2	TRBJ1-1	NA	TGTGCCAGCAGCCCCCAGGGTCGGGGAACTGGCACTGAAGCTTTCTTT	CASSPQGRGTGTEAFF
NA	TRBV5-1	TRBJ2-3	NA	TGCGCCAGCAGAGGGTTTGATTTGGGCACAGATACGCAGTATTTT	CASRGFDLGTDTQYF
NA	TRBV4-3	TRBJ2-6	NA	TGCGCCAGCAGCCAAGATGGGGTAGGGGGAGGGGCCAACGTCCTGACTTTC	CASSQDGVGGGANVLTF
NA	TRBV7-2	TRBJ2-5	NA	TGTGCCAGCAGTGCCCAGGTGCTTTCCCAAGAGACCCAGTACTTC	CASSAQVLSQETQYF
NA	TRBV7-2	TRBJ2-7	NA	TGTGCCAGCAGCTTAGGCCCGACAACATACGAGCAGTACTTC	CASSLGPTTYEQYF
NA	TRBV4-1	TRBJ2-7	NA	TGCGCCAGCAGCCACCTAAGCTCCTACGAGCAGTACTTC	CASSHLSSYEQYF
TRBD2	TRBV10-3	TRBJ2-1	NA	TGTGCCATCAGTACCACCGGGACTAGCGGGGTCAATGAGCAGTTCTTC	CAISTTGTSGVNEQFF
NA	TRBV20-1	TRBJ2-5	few	TGCAGTGCTAGAGATCAAGCAGGCGAGACCCAGTACTTC	CSARDQAGETQYF
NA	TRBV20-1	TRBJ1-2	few	TGCAGTGCTACCCGTGGGGGGGGGAACTATGGCTACACCTTC	CSATRGGGNYGYTF
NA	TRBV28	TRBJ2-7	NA	TGTGCCAGCAGTATGCCCCGGCAGGGGCGTTACGAGCAGTACTTC	CASSMPRQGRYEQYF
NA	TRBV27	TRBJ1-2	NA	TGTGCCAGCAGTTTATCTTTCCAAGGGCACGGGACCACTAACTATGGCTACACCTTC	CASSLSFQGHGTTNYGYTF
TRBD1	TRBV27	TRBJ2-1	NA	TGTGCCAGCAGTCCGGACAGGGGGATCGTCGCCTACAATGAGCAGTTCTTC	CASSPDRGIVAYNEQFF
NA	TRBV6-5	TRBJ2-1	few	TGTGCCAGCAGTTACTCCATCGGGACCACCTACAATGAGCAGTTCTTC	CASSYSIGTTYNEQFF
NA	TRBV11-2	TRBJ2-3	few	TGTGCCAGCAGCCCGGGGGCGGTCCCAGATACGCAGTATTTT	CASSPGAVPDTQYF
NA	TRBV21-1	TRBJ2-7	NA	TGTGCCAGCAGCAAAGATAGGGACAGTTCCTACGAGCAGTACTTC	CASSKDRDSSYEQYF
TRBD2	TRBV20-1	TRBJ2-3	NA	TGCAGTGCTGGGGGACTAGGGGTAACAGATACGCAGTATTTT	CSAGGLGVTDTQYF
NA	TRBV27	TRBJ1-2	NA	TGTGCCAGCAGTTTAGGTCGGACAGTAAGGCGGGATGGCTACACCTTC	CASSLGRTVRRDGYTF
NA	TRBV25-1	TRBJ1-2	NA	TGTGCCAGCAGTGAAAACGGACAGAACTATGGCTACACCTTC	CASSENGQNYGYTF
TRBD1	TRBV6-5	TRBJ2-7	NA	TGTGCCAGCAAACCGAAGGACAGGGCGACCCACGAGCAGTACTTC	CASKPKDRATHEQYF
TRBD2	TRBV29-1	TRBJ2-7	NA	TGCAGCGTTGGATTGGGCGGGAGAAACAATGAGCAGTACTTC	CSVGLGGRNNEQYF
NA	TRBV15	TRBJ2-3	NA	TGTGCCACCAGCAGAGATCGCCCGGCTAGCAATTCAGATACGCAGTATTTT	CATSRDRPASNSDTQYF
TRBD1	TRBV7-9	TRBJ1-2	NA	TGTGCCAGCAGCTCACCAGACAGGGATAAGGGCTACACCTTC	CASSSPDRDKGYTF
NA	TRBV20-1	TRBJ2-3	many	TGCAGTGCACGGACCTACACAGATACGCAGTATTTT	CSARTYTDTQYF
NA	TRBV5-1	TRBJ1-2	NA	TGCGCCAGCAGCTTGCAATTGGGGGGCTATGGCTACACCTTC	CASSLQLGGYGYTF